These T cell receptor beta chains were read from a single sample in a study of spatial heterogeneity in lung cancer. In TCRdb, the 5' RACE reads were re-called with MiXCR into one record per CDR3 protein. The sample lists about 92,000 distinct CDR3 sequences, more than 10% occurring once. The sample was PBMCs, taken at surgery. Receptor source: a male donor with early-stage non-small cell lung cancer. The CDR3 runs from the conserved cysteine through the conserved F or W. The order of the fields is CDR3 protein, CDR3 DNA, J gene, V gene, clone size, D gene. The D gene is left open where the match is weak. The size field is filled for only some rows; it gives once, few, many or a size class.

CDR3aa: CASSLGRGARETQYF; CDR3nt: TGTGCCAGCAGCTTAGGCCGGGGGGCCCGCGAGACCCAGTACTTC; j_gene: TRBJ2-5; v_gene: TRBV7-2; abundance: -; d_gene: -
CDR3aa: CASSARRNEKLFF; CDR3nt: TGTGCCAGCAGTGCCAGGAGGAATGAAAAACTGTTTTTT; j_gene: TRBJ1-4; v_gene: TRBV6-2/TRBV6-3; abundance: many; d_gene: -
CDR3aa: CASSLLAESDDEQFF; CDR3nt: TGTGCCAGCTCTCTCCTGGCCGAGTCAGACGATGAGCAGTTCTTC; j_gene: TRBJ2-1; v_gene: TRBV18; abundance: many; d_gene: -
CDR3aa: CSADAAMNTEAFF; CDR3nt: TGCAGTGCAGACGCGGCGATGAACACTGAAGCTTTCTTT; j_gene: TRBJ1-1; v_gene: TRBV20-1; abundance: -; d_gene: -
CDR3aa: CASRDGTSGTDTQYF; CDR3nt: TGTGCCAGTAGAGACGGGACTAGCGGCACAGATACGCAGTATTTT; j_gene: TRBJ2-3; v_gene: TRBV19; abundance: -; d_gene: TRBD2
CDR3aa: CATRGVGETQYF; CDR3nt: TGTGCCACCAGAGGAGTCGGAGAGACCCAGTACTTC; j_gene: TRBJ2-5; v_gene: TRBV24-1; abundance: many; d_gene: -
CDR3aa: CASSQESNQPQHF; CDR3nt: TGCGCCAGCAGTCAAGAAAGTAATCAGCCCCAGCATTTT; j_gene: TRBJ1-5; v_gene: TRBV23-1; abundance: -; d_gene: -
CDR3aa: CASSSGGGYGNTIYF; CDR3nt: TGTGCCAGCAGCTCGGGAGGGGGCTATGGAAACACCATATATTTT; j_gene: TRBJ1-3; v_gene: TRBV6-6; abundance: -; d_gene: TRBD1
CDR3aa: CASSPAHKEQFF; CDR3nt: TGTGCCAGCAGCCCTGCCCATAAGGAGCAGTTCTTC; j_gene: TRBJ2-1; v_gene: TRBV11-1; abundance: many; d_gene: -
CDR3aa: CASSHNRPGLAGQNTGELFF; CDR3nt: TGTGCCAGCAGCCACAACAGACCGGGACTAGCGGGGCAGAACACCGGGGAGCTGTTTTTT; j_gene: TRBJ2-2; v_gene: TRBV3-1; abundance: few; d_gene: TRBD2
CDR3aa: CASSALGPPSTDTQYF; CDR3nt: TGTGCCAGCAGCGCCCTAGGGCCTCCTAGCACAGATACGCAGTATTTT; j_gene: TRBJ2-3; v_gene: TRBV7-2; abundance: few; d_gene: -
CDR3aa: CSGAADSYNEQFF; CDR3nt: TGCAGTGGCGCGGCCGACTCCTACAATGAGCAGTTCTTC; j_gene: TRBJ2-1; v_gene: TRBV20-1; abundance: few; d_gene: -
CDR3aa: CSVEGPRDWETQYF; CDR3nt: TGCAGCGTTGAAGGTCCCAGGGATTGGGAGACCCAGTACTTC; j_gene: TRBJ2-5; v_gene: TRBV29-1; abundance: -; d_gene: -
CDR3aa: CASSLSWANTEAFF; CDR3nt: TGTGCCAGCAGTTTATCGTGGGCGAACACTGAAGCTTTCTTT; j_gene: TRBJ1-1; v_gene: TRBV27; abundance: many; d_gene: -
CDR3aa: CASSLLGASNQPQHF; CDR3nt: TGTGCCAGCAGCTTGTTGGGGGCCTCGAATCAGCCCCAGCATTTT; j_gene: TRBJ1-5; v_gene: TRBV5-6; abundance: few; d_gene: -
CDR3aa: CASSSRSGGTDTQYF; CDR3nt: TGTGCCAGCAGCTCACGTAGCGGGGGCACAGATACGCAGTATTTT; j_gene: TRBJ2-3; v_gene: TRBV11-3; abundance: few; d_gene: TRBD2
CDR3aa: CASSPLADGGNEQYF; CDR3nt: TGTGCCAGCTCACCCCTTGCGGACGGTGGGAACGAGCAGTACTTC; j_gene: TRBJ2-7; v_gene: TRBV18; abundance: -; d_gene: -
CDR3aa: CASSLATIGGEQFF; CDR3nt: TGTGCCAGCAGTTTGGCAACCATTGGGGGAGAGCAGTTCTTC; j_gene: TRBJ2-1; v_gene: TRBV6-2/TRBV6-3; abundance: -; d_gene: -
CDR3aa: CASSGRMGPGELFF; CDR3nt: TGTGCCAGTAGTGGACGCATGGGGCCCGGGGAGCTGTTTTTT; j_gene: TRBJ2-2; v_gene: TRBV19; abundance: many; d_gene: -
CDR3aa: CAISGTSGGFGEQFF; CDR3nt: TGTGCCATCAGTGGCACTAGCGGGGGTTTTGGGGAGCAGTTCTTC; j_gene: TRBJ2-1; v_gene: TRBV10-3; abundance: few; d_gene: TRBD2
CDR3aa: CASSEQGATYGYTF; CDR3nt: TGTGCCAGCAGTGAACAGGGGGCGACCTATGGCTACACCTTC; j_gene: TRBJ1-2; v_gene: TRBV2; abundance: many; d_gene: TRBD1
CDR3aa: CSVGDTDTQYF; CDR3nt: TGCAGCGTTGGGGACACAGATACGCAGTATTTT; j_gene: TRBJ2-3; v_gene: TRBV29-1; abundance: -; d_gene: -